The 14 T cell receptor beta chains below come from one sample, sequenced in a study of CXCR3-negative and CXCR3-positive naive CD8 T cells (dated by TCRdb to about 2019). This sample was sequenced with a NextSeq 550. The Human TCR Profiling Kit (MiLaboratory) was used to prepare UMI-labeled 5' RACE TRB cDNA libraries. TCRdb reprocessed the reads, so every CDR3 protein sequence counts as one entry and DNA is not shown. This sample's table has entries for some 130,000 distinct CDR3 sequences. The ten most abundant clones make up roughly 0.6% of the sample. What these receptors recognize is not known. On the study overall, not on this receptor specifically: TRB CDR3s from CXCR3-positive naive cells showed higher hydrophobicity (lower Kidera factor 4), lower energy, and higher strength and volume indices than CXCR3-negative naive cells.

Sample: naive CXCR3+ CD8+ T cells from blood. The intended sense of this specimen's cell subset or site label: CD45RO-CCR7+CD27+CD95- naive CD8+ T cells expressing CXCR3 (TNR3+). The receptors derive from a human donor in good health. Some clones in this sample may be carry-over from other donors' samples.

This rearrangement joins TRBV12-3 or TRBV12-4 to TRBJ2-2; the TRBD1 assignment by TCRdb is unverifiable without DNA. This CDR3 spans 13 amino acids. Here the CDR3 reads CASRGESTGELFF.

V usage is TRBV7-8 and J usage is TRBJ1-1. In germline, CDR1 is SGHVS, CDR2 FQNEAQ. The CDR3 consists of 17 residues. CDR3 residues: CASSLVVRGQPNTEAFF.

V and J are TRBV7-9 and TRBJ2-7. The CDR3 has 12 residues. The germline gives CDR1 SEHNR, CDR2 FQNEAQ (reference sequence). The CDR3 protein is CASSSVVGGQYF.

The V call is TRBV6-5, the J call TRBJ1-1; TCRdb designates TRBD1, a call that cannot be tested without DNA. The CDR3 covers 11 residues. Germline V gene lookup returns CDR1 MNHEY and CDR2 SVGAGI. The chain's CDR3 is CASRTGVEAFF.

The chain has TRBV7-9 and TRBJ2-1; TCRdb calls TRBD1, which cannot be checked without DNA. The CDR3 spans 15 residues. Germline V gene data show CDR1 as SEHNR and CDR2 as FQNEAQ (reference sequence). CDR3: CASSPGQGIADEQFF. The entire variable domain, with the rest obtained from reference TRBV7-9 and TRBJ2-1, is as follows: DTGVSQNPRHKITKRGQNVTFRCDPISEHNRLYWYRQTLGQGPEFLTYFQNEAQLEKSRLLSDRFSAERPKGSFSTLEIQRTEQGDSAMYLCASSPGQGIADEQFFGPGTRLTVL.

The genes are TRBV7-9 and TRBJ1-5; TCRdb's assignment of TRBD1 cannot be checked, as there is no DNA. CDR3 length equals 12 residues. CDR1 is SEHNR and CDR2 is FQNEAQ in the germline V gene (reference sequence). The CDR3 is CASSSGDQPQHF.

This chain connects TRBV28 to TRBJ1-1; TCRdb gives TRBD1 as the D gene, but with no DNA this cannot be confirmed. CDR3 size: 16 residues. Per the germline V gene, CDR1 is MDHEN and CDR2 is SYDVKM. The CDR3 reads CASRERGSGMNTEAFF.

The chain has TRBV6-4 and TRBJ2-1; TCRdb selects TRBD1, and the lack of DNA leaves this call unchecked. The CDR3 runs to 14 residues. The germline V gene encodes CDR1 MRHNA and CDR2 SNTAGT. CDR3 residues: CASSPLAGGYEQFF.

The chain is built from TRBV9 and TRBJ1-6. CDR3 length equals 16 residues. Germline V gene sequence: CDR1 SGDLS, CDR2 YYNGEE. The chain's CDR3 is CASSPSGGSYNSPLHF.

V and J are TRBV4-1 and TRBJ2-1; TCRdb lists TRBD1, though no DNA is available to test this call. Germline V lookup: CDR1 MGHRA, CDR2 YSYEKL. The CDR3 is 16 amino acids. The CDR3 loop reads CASSQVLQGARAGQFF.

This rearrangement joins TRBV15 to TRBJ1-1; TCRdb's D call of TRBD1 is untestable without DNA. Germline V gene data show CDR1 as LNHNV and CDR2 as YYDKDF (reference sequence). This CDR3 contains 13 residues. CDR3 sequence reads: CAKQGKKDTEAFF.

The genes are TRBV4-3 and TRBJ2-7; without DNA, the TCRdb call of TRBD2 cannot be checked. Germline V gene lookup returns CDR1 LGHNA and CDR2 YSLEER. CDR3 length: 16 residues. The CDR3 loop is CASSQDRSGAGYEQYF.

The chain couples TRBV29-1 to TRBJ2-1; TCRdb gives TRBD1 as the D gene, but with no DNA this cannot be confirmed. Germline V gives CDR1 SQVTM, CDR2 ANQGSEA. The CDR3 consists of 15 residues. The chain's CDR3 is CSVEVVGSEGGEQFF.

The rearrangement uses TRBV3-1 and TRBJ1-1. CDR3 length equals 15 residues. Looked up from germline, CDR1 is LGHDT and CDR2 is YNNKEL (reference sequence). CDR3 protein: CASSQVMDGYLFAFF.